Below, one T cell receptor (beta chain) is given with its context. Sequence at one end of the junction differs from germline and may be a read error. Other nucleotide sequences in the sample specify the same CDR3. The PCR used 60 Vbeta and 13 Jbeta primers. Assay used: immunoSEQ multiplex PCR; TCRdb lists only in-frame clones, some missing. The table has 160,000 or so clones, roughly 85% seen once. CDR3 length equals 14 residues. The germline V gene encodes CDR1 SGHRS and CDR2 YFSETQ. The data were obtained in a study of cytomegalovirus exposure and HLA in healthy donors. Material for sequencing was PBMCs. This receptor was identified in a woman between 40 and 50 years old in good health and CMV-seronegative. V and J are TRBV5-1 and TRBJ1-1; D unclear. The CDR3 sequence is CASSLSNGNTEAFF. The CDR3 region has the DNA TGCGCTAGCAGCTTGTCGAACGGGAACACTGAAGCTTTCTTT. The variable domain in full, completed from reference TRBV5-1 and TRBJ1-1, reads KAGVTQTPRYLIKTRGQQVTLSCSPISGHRSVSWYQQTPGQGLQFLFEYFSETQRNKGNFPGRFSGRQFSNSRSEMNVSTLELGDSALYLCASSLSNGNTEAFFGQGTRLTVV.